What follows describes a single TCR beta chain. Its target is not known. According to the study, genomic DNA was the template for TCR beta VDJ and CDR3 profiling. TCRdb ran MiXCR on the reads and lists one entry per CDR3 protein. The sample lists approximately 100,000 distinct CDR3 sequences; about 63% were seen once. These data originate in a study of CD8+CD57+ T cells in acquired aplastic anemia. Study summary: When averaged, DNA from sorted CD4+ and CD8+ cells came to around 3 ug. Regarding the study as a whole: Twenty-nine CD8+ CDR3 sequences were shared between patients and controls.

Patients chosen for sequencing had shown CD8+CD57+ cell expansion by flow cytometry. With no exception, the patients had severe acquired aplastic anemia. No therapy was given to patients before blood sampling. Input material: sorted CD4+, CD8+, or CD8+CD57+ T cells (not recorded which) from PBMCs. The TCR was taken from a human donor with aplastic anemia.

The CDR3 reads CASSQYVNTGELFF. The CDR3, as DNA: TGTGCCAGTAGTCAGTACGTGAACACCGGGGAGCTGTTTTTT. This rearrangement joins TRBV19 to TRBJ2-2; no clear D gene. Germline CDR1 is LNHDA and CDR2 is SQIVND (reference sequence). The V and J ends lost 5 bases and 1 base respectively, with 8 bases between them. This CDR3 has 14 amino acids.